The following is a T cell receptor beta chain sequence with its context. Because the CDR3's place on the DNA is in doubt, the DNA is left out and the CDR3 is given as listed by TCRdb. These data originate in a study of shared clonotypes between healthy human individuals. Clones were read by immunoSEQ multiplex PCR, and TCRdb kept only the in-frame ones, dropping some. The sample holds around 1,100,000 clones, approximately 75% seen once. The CDR3 length equals 20 residues, ends included. The genes are TRBV21-1 and TRBJ1-1. TRBV21-1 is tagged as a pseudogene. The source material was memory CD4+ T cells from PBMCs. Subset of the sample: CD45RA-negative fraction. The sequence was obtained from a man between 18 and 29 years old in good health. Some clones in this sample may be carry-over from other donors' samples. The CDR3 sequence: CASSKGRNVGQGTMNTEAFF.